The rows below give T cell receptor beta chains drawn from one sample of a study of blood T cell repertoires in COVID-19. Generated by immunoSEQ multiplex PCR, the TCRdb table keeps only in-frame clones and is missing some. Of 150,000 to 200,000 clones listed, approximately 80% are singletons. Sequencing used PBMCs or T cells enriched from blood (not recorded which). These receptors all stem from a woman in her sixties or seventies with acute COVID-19. CDR3s include the opening cysteine and the closing phenylalanine or tryptophan. Each record gives: J gene, V gene, CDR3 protein.

>TRBJ1-3|TRBV10-1
CASSELASGNTIYF
>TRBJ2-2|TRBV11-3
CASSLSSWGRPNTGELFF
>TRBJ1-6|TRBV27
CASSFPGSPLHF
>TRBJ1-1|TRBV28
CASSIRQGEAFF
>TRBJ1-6|TRBV5-1
CASSLGGQNNSPLHF
>TRBJ1-1|TRBV29-1
CSVQRQVPEAFF
>TRBJ2-1|TRBV7-9
CASRRRVSGGDRAQGEQFF
>TRBJ2-1|TRBV6-1
CASSGAARGIEQFF
>TRBJ1-2|TRBV28
CASSSPVPGDGYTF
>TRBJ2-7|TRBV30
CAWSIALEQYF
>TRBJ2-5|TRBV15
CATSRDLWDSRETQYF
>TRBJ1-1|TRBV27
CASSARHPGGTGNTEAFF
>TRBJ1-5|TRBV6-2/TRBV6-3
CASSSPSRGEQPQHF
>TRBJ2-2|TRBV9
CASSTGLAGGGELFF
>TRBJ1-5|TRBV6-2/TRBV6-3
CASSYFIGNQPQHF
>TRBJ1-1|TRBV4-1
CASSQDDRGVTEAFF
>TRBJ2-1|TRBV5-4
CASSSGLAEYNEQFF
>TRBJ2-5|TRBV29-1
CSVDRGQDQETQYF
>TRBJ1-2|TRBV30
CAWLVPGHRGSYGYTF
>TRBJ1-4|TRBV28
CASSGRGGNEKLFF
>TRBJ2-5|TRBV14
CASSRQREETQYF
>TRBJ1-5|TRBV3-1/TRBV3-2
CASSQGRVHQPQHF
>TRBJ1-2|TRBV4-2
CASSQLSSRDNYGYTF
>TRBJ1-1|TRBV6-2/TRBV6-3
CASSRTPPSAFF
>TRBJ2-2|TRBV3-1/TRBV3-2
CASSQLGASTGELFF
>TRBJ1-1|TRBV5-1
CASSPTGGLGTEAFF
>TRBJ1-1|TRBV27
CASSFTRGNTEAFF
>TRBJ1-5|TRBV7-9
CASSLDEGQPQHF
>TRBJ2-2|TRBV10-3
CAISLQGAGTGELFF
>TRBJ2-5|TRBV6-5
CASISLSLGGAQYF
>TRBJ1-1|TRBV12-3/TRBV12-4
CASSPSEYTEAFF
>TRBJ1-2|TRBV9
CASSVGQGTYGYTF
>TRBJ1-3|TRBV18
CASSPGWTGTSSGNTIYF
>TRBJ2-2|TRBV4-3
CASSQALTERTGELFF
>TRBJ1-4|TRBV5-6
CASSRGVTGVEKLFF
>TRBJ1-2|TRBV19
CASRREEGYTF
>TRBJ1-5|TRBV27
CASSLSRGSGNQPQHF
>TRBJ2-5|TRBV11-2
CASSLSSTRRETQYF
>TRBJ2-3|TRBV5-1
CASSLVLEADTQYF
>TRBJ2-2|TRBV2
CASSVDEGSWELFF